The 15 T cell receptor beta chains below all came from one sample that was sequenced in a study of T cell repertoires in cytomegalovirus infection. TCRdb reanalysed the reads using MiXCR and keeps one entry per CDR3 protein. Here the sample spans hundreds of thousands of distinct CDR3 sequences, 15% to 20% being singletons. The specimen was PBMCs. The receptors were sampled from a human donor in good health (CMV status not recorded). Some clones in this sample may be carry-over from other donors' samples.

The chain uses TRBV27 and TRBJ1-2; D possibly corresponds to TRBD1 (6 bases). The CDR3 is 15 amino acids. Germline V gene data show CDR1 as MNHEY and CDR2 as SMNVEV (reference sequence). The germline V and J ends were trimmed by 3 bases and 2 bases, with 13 bases remaining between them. In DNA form, the CDR3 reads TGTGCCAGCAGTTTGGCGATAGGGGGGAACTATGGCTACACCTTC. Translated: CASSLAIGGNYGYTF.

This clonotype turned up a few times. The J gene is TRBJ1-1, the V gene TRBV7-4, with D possibly matching TRBD1 (6 bases). Between the trimmed V and J ends, which lost 4 bases and 6 bases, there was a span of 18 bases. CDR1 SGHVT and CDR2 SQSDAQ come from the germline V gene. The CDR3 loop spans 15 amino acids. DNA of the CDR3: TGTGCCAGCAGCTACCAACAGGGCGTCTCGGCTGAAGCTTTCTTT. It codes for CASSYQQGVSAEAFF. Using reference TRBV7-4 and TRBJ1-1 for the parts outside the CDR3, the full variable domain is GAGVSQSPRYKVAKRGRDVALRCDSISGHVTLYWYRQTLGQGSEVLTYSQSDAQRDKSGRPSGRFSAERPERSVSTLKIQRTEQGDSAVYLCASSYQQGVSAEAFFGQGTRLTVV.

This clonotype was observed many times. The rearrangement links TRBV7-2 to TRBJ2-3; 10 bases fit TRBD2. The CDR3 extends over 15 amino acids. Losses at the gene ends were 5 bases for V and 3 bases for J; bases not matched to a gene: 5. Germline V CDR1 and CDR2: SGHTA, FQGNSA. For the CDR3, the DNA is TGTGCCAGCAGCCGAAGCGGGGGGGCGACAGATACGCAGTATTTT. It translates to CASSRSGGATDTQYF.

This chain connects TRBV9 to TRBJ2-7; 9 nucleotides line up with TRBD1. CDR3 length: 14 residues. The J segment lost 2 bases and the V segment lost 2 bases, leaving 2 bases of the junction unmatched. The germline gives CDR1 SGDLS, CDR2 YYNGEE. CDR3 coding DNA: TGTGCCAGCAGCGTTCGGGACAGGGCCTACGAGCAGTACTTC. Residues: CASSVRDRAYEQYF.

At least ten counts were recorded for this clonotype. The chain is built from TRBV12-3 or TRBV12-4 and TRBJ1-2; D unclear. Trimming removed 1 base at V and 4 bases at J, with 10 bases between. The CDR3 sequence is 14 residues long. Here the CDR3 reads CASSLEQRTYGYTF. The CDR3 DNA reads TGTGCCAGCAGTTTAGAACAGAGAACCTATGGCTACACCTTC.

A few counts support this clonotype. This chain links TRBV7-8 with TRBJ2-7, with 10 positions matching TRBD1. CDR3 length: 14 residues. The V and J ends lost 4 bases and 6 bases, in that order; junction bases with no gene match: 6. The germline V gene encodes CDR1 SGHVS and CDR2 FQNEAQ. The CDR3 loop reads CASSWGQGLGEQYF. CDR3 DNA sequence: TGTGCCAGCAGCTGGGGACAGGGGCTGGGCGAGCAGTACTTC.

The chain employs TRBV28 and TRBJ1-5; TRBD1 matches 7 bases. Germline V gene lookup returns CDR1 MDHEN and CDR2 SYDVKM. The ends lost 4 bases at V and 0 bases at J; junction bases unmatched: 9. The CDR3 is 17 amino acids. The CDR3 nucleotides read TGTGCCAGCAGTTCACCTAAGGGACAGCATAGCAATCAGCCCCAGCATTTT. Residues: CASSSPKGQHSNQPQHF.

This clonotype appeared many times. The V call is TRBV7-2, the J call TRBJ2-3, with D possibly being TRBD1 or TRBD2 (6 bases each). The ends were cut back, 4 bases at V and 9 bases at J, with 17 bases in the middle. The CDR3 covers 14 residues. The germline V gene encodes CDR1 SGHTA and CDR2 FQGNSA. In DNA form, the CDR3 reads TGTGCCAGCAGCTCCGTCGGGGGACAAAAGACGCAGTATTTT. Protein product: CASSSVGGQKTQYF.

This clonotype has ten or more counts. The chain has TRBV7-6 and TRBJ1-6; 7 bases align to TRBD1. The CDR3 loop spans 16 amino acids. V lost 5 bases and J lost 4; bases outside the gene matches: 8. Germline CDR1 and CDR2: SGHVS and FNYEAQ. CDR3 sequence (DNA): TGTGCCAGCAGCCTGTCGGGACAGCATTATAATTCACCCCTCCACTTT. This translates into CASSLSGQHYNSPLHF.

Comment on this clonotype: Germline and junction disagree at one end, which may indicate a read error. The CDR3: CVSSLYGRNEKLFF. The CDR3 region has the DNA TGTGTCAGCAGCTTATACGGGAGAAATGAAAAACTGTTTTTT. The chain is built from TRBV11-2 and TRBJ1-4; no definite D call. Germline-derived CDR1 and CDR2 are SGHAT and FQNNGV. The CDR3 runs to 14 residues.

This clonotype was detected ten times or more. This chain uses TRBV28 with TRBJ2-3, with 12 bases lining up with TRBD2. The CDR3 extends over 14 amino acids. Trimming at V came to 4 bases and at J to 6 bases, leaving 2 bases not matched to a gene. Per germline, CDR1 MDHEN and CDR2 SYDVKM. CDR3 amino acids: CASSWGLAGDTQYF. The CDR3 region has the DNA TGTGCCAGCAGTTGGGGACTAGCGGGTGATACGCAGTATTTT.

This clonotype has ten or more counts. The CDR3 DNA sequence: TGTGCCAGCAGCTTAGCGTCAGGGGCGAGGACCGGGGAGCTGTTTTTT. It translates to CASSLASGARTGELFF. V and J are TRBV7-2 and TRBJ2-2; perhaps TRBD1 as D (6 bases). CDR1 and CDR2 from the germline V gene are SGHTA and FQGNSA. Trimming took 0 bases from V and 5 from J, leaving 13 bases between them. The CDR3 spans 16 residues.

This clonotype showed up many times. The chain couples TRBV11-1 to TRBJ2-6; 9 nucleotides match TRBD1. Trimming removed 5 bases from V and 2 bases from J; junction bases left unmatched: 4. Per germline, CDR1 SGHAT and CDR2 FQDESV (reference sequence). CDR3 length: 16 residues. CDR3 protein: CASSQRQGAGANVLTF. CDR3 nucleotides: TGTGCCAGCAGCCAGCGACAGGGGGCTGGGGCCAACGTCCTGACTTTC.

This clonotype has more than one count but fewer than ten. The chain is built from TRBV10-3 and TRBJ1-1, with no clear D. Germline V CDR1 and CDR2: ENHRY, SYGVKD. This CDR3 region has 14 residues. V dropped 3 bases and J dropped 1 base, with 9 bases sitting between them. The CDR3 coding sequence is TGTGCCATCAGTGACCAGACCCAGAACACTGAAGCTTTCTTT. Translation gives CAISDQTQNTEAFF.

V and J are TRBV7-9 and TRBJ1-3; the match to TRBD1 covers 7 bases. Unmatched junction bases numbered 4, after V lost 3 bases and J lost 2 bases. CDR3 length: 15 amino acids. CDR1 is SEHNR and CDR2 is FQNEAQ in the germline V gene (reference sequence). CDR3 DNA sequence: TGTGCCAGCAGCTTCCAGGGGGTGGCTGGAAACACCATATATTTT. Translation: CASSFQGVAGNTIYF.